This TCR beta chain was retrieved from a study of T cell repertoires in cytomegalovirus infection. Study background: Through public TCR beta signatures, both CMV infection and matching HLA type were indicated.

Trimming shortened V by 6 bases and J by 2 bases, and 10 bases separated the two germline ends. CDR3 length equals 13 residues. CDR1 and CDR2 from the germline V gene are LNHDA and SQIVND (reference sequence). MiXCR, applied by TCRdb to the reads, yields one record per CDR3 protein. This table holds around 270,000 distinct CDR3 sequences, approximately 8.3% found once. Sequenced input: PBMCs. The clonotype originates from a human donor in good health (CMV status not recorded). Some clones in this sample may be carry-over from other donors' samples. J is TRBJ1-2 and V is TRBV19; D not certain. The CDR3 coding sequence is TGTGCCAGTAGACCTCAGGTGAACTATGGCTACACCTTC. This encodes CASRPQVNYGYTF.